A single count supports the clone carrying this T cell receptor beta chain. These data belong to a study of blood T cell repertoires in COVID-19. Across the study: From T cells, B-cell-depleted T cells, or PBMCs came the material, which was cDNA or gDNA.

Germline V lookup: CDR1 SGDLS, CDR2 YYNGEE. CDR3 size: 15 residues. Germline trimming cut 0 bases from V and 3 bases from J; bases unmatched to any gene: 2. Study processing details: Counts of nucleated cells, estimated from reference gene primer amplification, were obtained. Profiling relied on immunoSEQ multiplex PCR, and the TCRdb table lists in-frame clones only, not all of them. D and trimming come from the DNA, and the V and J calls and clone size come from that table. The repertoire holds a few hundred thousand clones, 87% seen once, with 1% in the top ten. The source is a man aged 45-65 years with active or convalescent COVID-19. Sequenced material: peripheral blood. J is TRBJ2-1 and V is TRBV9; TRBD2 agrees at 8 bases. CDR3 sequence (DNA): TGTGCCAGCAGCGTAGAACTAGCGGACTACAATGAGCAGTTCTTC. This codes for CASSVELADYNEQFF.